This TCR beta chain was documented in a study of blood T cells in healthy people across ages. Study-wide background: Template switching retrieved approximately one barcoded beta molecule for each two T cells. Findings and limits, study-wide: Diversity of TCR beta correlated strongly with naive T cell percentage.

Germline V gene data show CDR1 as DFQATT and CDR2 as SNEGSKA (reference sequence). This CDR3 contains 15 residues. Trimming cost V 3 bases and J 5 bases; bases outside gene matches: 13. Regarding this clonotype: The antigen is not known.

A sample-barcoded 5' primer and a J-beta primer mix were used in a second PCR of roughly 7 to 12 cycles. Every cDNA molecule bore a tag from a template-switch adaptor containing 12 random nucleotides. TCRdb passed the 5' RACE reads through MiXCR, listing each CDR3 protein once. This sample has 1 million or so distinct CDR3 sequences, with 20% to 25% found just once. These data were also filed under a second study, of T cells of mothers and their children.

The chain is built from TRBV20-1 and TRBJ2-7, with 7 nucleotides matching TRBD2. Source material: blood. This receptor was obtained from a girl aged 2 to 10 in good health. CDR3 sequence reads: CSARSLRGESNEQYF. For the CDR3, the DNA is TGCAGTGCTAGGAGTCTTCGGGGGGAGTCGAACGAGCAGTACTTC.